The 29 T cell receptor beta chains below come from one sample, sequenced in a study of vaccination and CD4 T cells after COVID-19. Specified treatment: approximately nine-day PBMC culture with coronavirus spike peptide pools or control peptides (ViraFEST assay). Sequencing of the DNA from cultured CD4+ T cells was carried out with the Oncomine TCR Beta short-read assay. MiXCR, run by TCRdb on the PCR reads, gives a single entry per CDR3 protein. In the table there are around 10,000 distinct CDR3 sequences, approximately 60% of which are singletons. Antigen specificity for these receptors is unknown. Material for sequencing was CD4+ T cells from blood, cultured in vitro. Receptors originate from a human donor who had recovered from COVID-19.

The rearrangement uses TRBV27 and TRBJ1-2; D gene ambiguous. The ends were cut back, 5 bases at V and 8 bases at J, with 21 bases in the middle. The germline gives CDR1 MNHEY, CDR2 SMNVEV (reference sequence). The CDR3 totals 15 residues. CDR3 loop: CASSPIGGPIPGYTF. The CDR3 region has the DNA TGTGCCAGCAGTCCAATAGGCGGACCGATTCCGGGCTACACCTTC.

The J gene is TRBJ2-1, the V gene TRBV6-1; the D is unclear. The V gene's germline CDR1 is MNHNS and CDR2 SASEGT. Trimming cost V 7 bases and J 3 bases, with 13 bases left between them. CDR3 length equals 14 residues. CDR3 coding DNA: TGTGCCAGCATTTCCGTCGAGCTCTACAATGAGCAGTTCTTC. Amino acids: CASISVELYNEQFF.

This clonotype was recorded once. The chain employs TRBV7-3 and TRBJ2-3; possibly TRBD1 for D (7 bases). This CDR3 is built from 15 residues. Per the germline V gene, CDR1 is SGHTA and CDR2 is FQGTGA. Between the trimmed V and J ends, which lost 7 bases and 5 bases, there was a span of 19 bases. CDR3 bases: TGTGCCAGCACCAAGTCAGGGGGGCGCGGAGATACGCAGTATTTT. Translation: CASTKSGGRGDTQYF. Drawing the rest from reference TRBV7-3 and TRBJ2-3, the complete variable domain is GAGVSQTPSNKVTEKGKYVELRCDPISGHTALYWYRQSLGQGPEFLIYFQGTGAADDSGLPNDRFFAVRPEGSVSTLKIQRTERGDSAVYLCASTKSGGRGDTQYFGPGTRLTVL.

This chain connects TRBV6-1 to TRBJ2-7; 8 bases are shared with TRBD1. Germline CDR1 is MNHNS and CDR2 is SASEGT. V lost 6 bases to trimming and J lost 1 base; unmatched junction nucleotides: 11. This CDR3 is built from 16 residues. The CDR3 sequence is CASSKGQASSSYEQYF. The CDR3 DNA is TGTGCCAGCAGCAAGGGACAGGCGTCTTCTTCCTACGAGCAGTACTTC.

This clonotype was observed a single time. The V gene is TRBV27, the J gene TRBJ2-1; possibly TRBD1 or TRBD2 for D (5 bases each). The V end lost 7 bases, the J end lost 4 bases, and 14 bases lay between the germline ends. The CDR3 is 14 amino acids. Per the germline V gene, CDR1 is MNHEY and CDR2 is SMNVEV (reference sequence). The CDR3 reads CASTRDATYNEQFF. The CDR3 DNA sequence: TGTGCCAGCACCCGGGACGCTACTTACAATGAGCAGTTCTTC.

The chain uses TRBV20-1 and TRBJ2-1, with TRBD1 identical over 10 bases. V lost 6 bases and J lost 3; bases outside the gene matches: 20. The CDR3 runs to 19 residues. Germline V CDR1 and CDR2: DFQATT, SNEGSKA (reference sequence). CDR3 residues: CSASVGTGVSGAGYNEQFF. CDR3 nucleotides: TGCAGTGCAAGTGTGGGGACAGGGGTCTCAGGGGCTGGCTACAATGAGCAGTTCTTC.

V is TRBV6-5 and J is TRBJ1-1; 8 bases line up with TRBD1. J lost 0 bases, V lost 4 bases, and 4 bases had no gene match. Germline V gives CDR1 MNHEY, CDR2 SVGAGI. This CDR3 comprises 15 residues. The CDR3 protein is CASSSPDRVNTEAFF. In DNA, the CDR3 is TGTGCCAGCAGTTCACCGGACAGGGTGAACACTGAAGCTTTCTTT.

This chain uses TRBV10-3 with TRBJ1-1; no reliable D call. Germline CDR1 is ENHRY and CDR2 is SYGVKD. The CDR3 has 15 amino acids. V lost 0 bases and J lost 4, with 12 bases in between. The CDR3 reads CAISESRAEGTEAFF. As DNA, the CDR3 is TGTGCCATCAGTGAGTCACGAGCGGAGGGCACTGAAGCTTTCTTT.

In its sample, this clonotype was seen once. The rearrangement joins TRBV28 to TRBJ1-2; a weak D match, TRBD1 (6 bases). Trimming pared 2 bases from V and 7 bases from J, leaving 14 bases between. The CDR3 has 14 amino acids. CDR1 is MDHEN and CDR2 is SYDVKM in the germline V gene. CDR3: CASSLAGDPGGYTF. The CDR3, as DNA: TGTGCCAGCAGTTTAGCAGGGGATCCGGGTGGCTACACCTTC.

This clonotype was seen once. V and J are TRBV5-1 and TRBJ2-3; D possibly corresponds to TRBD1 (6 bases). The CDR3 loop spans 14 amino acids. CDR1 SGHRS and CDR2 YFSETQ come from the germline V gene. V shed 1 base and J shed 5 bases, with 11 bases lying between them. The CDR3 here is CASSLLQGGDTQYF. In DNA, the CDR3 is TGCGCCAGCAGCTTGTTACAGGGCGGAGATACGCAGTATTTT.

The chain joins TRBV6-1 to TRBJ1-2; D remains ambiguous. Trimming removed 2 bases at V and 9 bases at J, with 13 bases between. This CDR3 is 13 amino acids long. CDR1 MNHNS and CDR2 SASEGT come from the germline V gene. CDR3 residues: CASSESQTLRYTF. The CDR3 DNA reads TGTGCCAGCAGTGAAAGTCAAACTTTGCGCTACACCTTC.

The V gene is TRBV20-1, the J gene TRBJ2-7; 7 bases are shared with TRBD1. Germline V gene data show CDR1 as DFQATT and CDR2 as SNEGSKA (reference sequence). V shed 5 bases, J shed 0 bases, and the junction held 10 bases outside the gene matches. This CDR3 comprises 15 residues. CDR3 in amino acids: CSAEAPGQSSYEQYF. DNA of the CDR3: TGCAGTGCTGAGGCACCGGGACAGAGCTCCTACGAGCAGTACTTC.

This chain connects TRBV19 to TRBJ2-2; D not resolved. There are 14 residues in the CDR3. In germline, CDR1 is LNHDA, CDR2 SQIVND (reference sequence). Trimming stripped 5 bases from V and 6 bases from J, with 13 bases between. The CDR3 protein is CASSLRFSAGELFF. The CDR3 coding sequence is TGTGCCAGTAGTTTGAGATTTAGTGCCGGGGAGCTGTTTTTT.

This clonotype has just a few counts. The rearrangement uses TRBV11-2 and TRBJ1-2; tentative D call: TRBD1 (5 bases). V was clipped by 0 bases and J by 7 bases, with 12 bases between them. Germline lookup yields CDR1 SGHAT and CDR2 FQNNGV. The CDR3 runs to 14 residues. The CDR3 DNA is TGTGCCAGCAGCTTAGATCTAAGGGGACTTGGCTACACCTTC. Protein product: CASSLDLRGLGYTF.

CDR3 nucleotides: TGCAGCGGGCTTGACGCGGGGGAGAACACTGAAGCTTTCTTT. Protein product: CSGLDAGENTEAFF. The gene calls are TRBV29-1 and TRBJ1-1, with D possibly TRBD1 on 5 matching bases. V was shortened by 7 bases and J by 1 base, with 16 bases between the two germline ends. The CDR3 is 14 amino acids. Germline V gene data show CDR1 as SQVTM and CDR2 as ANQGSEA. The whole variable domain, remainder taken from reference TRBV29-1 and TRBJ1-1, is SAVISQKPSRDICQRGTSLTIQCQVDSQVTMMFWYRQQPGQSLTLIATANQGSEATYESGFVIDKFPISRPNLTFSTLTVSNMSPEDSSIYLCSGLDAGENTEAFFGQGTRLTVV.

The chain recombines TRBV28 with TRBJ1-5; possible D gene TRBD1, 5 bases. V lost 8 bases to trimming and J lost 8 bases, with 13 bases between them. Germline CDR1 MDHEN, CDR2 SYDVKM. This CDR3 region has 12 residues. The CDR3, as DNA: TGTGCCAGCGGGGGGGTAAGGAAGCCCCAGCATTTT. It is translated as CASGGVRKPQHF.

This clonotype occurred a few times. The chain joins TRBV19 to TRBJ2-2; 10 bases fit TRBD1. The CDR3 has 15 residues. Germline V lookup: CDR1 LNHDA, CDR2 SQIVND (reference sequence). With 4 bases clipped from V and 6 bases from J, the junction kept 5 bases outside the gene matches. DNA for the CDR3: TGTGCCAGTAGTAGCCGGACAGGGGGAGCCGGGGAGCTGTTTTTT. Its protein is CASSSRTGGAGELFF.

V is TRBV6-1 and J is TRBJ1-2; D perhaps matches TRBD1 (5 bases). The CDR3 runs 14 residues. Germline CDR1 and CDR2: MNHNS and SASEGT. V lost 6 bases and J 5 bases, leaving 16 bases between the germline ends. The DNA of the CDR3 is TGTGCCAGCAGATTACGGGGGTTTTTATATGGCTACACCTTC. Its protein is CASRLRGFLYGYTF.

This chain joins TRBV5-1 and TRBJ1-3; weak D call: TRBD1 (6 bases). The germline V gene has CDR1 SGHRS and CDR2 YFSETQ. V lost 0 bases to trimming and J lost 2 bases, with 9 bases between them. This CDR3 comprises 15 residues. CDR3 coding DNA: TGCGCCAGCAGCTTGGAGGCAGGGGCTGGAAACACCATATATTTT. Protein product: CASSLEAGAGNTIYF.

V usage is TRBV9 and J usage is TRBJ1-1; D is perhaps TRBD1 (6 bases). CDR3 length: 14 amino acids. Looked up from germline, CDR1 is SGDLS and CDR2 is YYNGEE. The V gene lost 0 bases and the J gene lost 3 bases, with 9 bases spanning the gap. The CDR3 DNA reads as TGTGCCAGCAGCGTAGGGACAGTTCACACTGAAGCTTTCTTT. Translated, it gives CASSVGTVHTEAFF. Variable domain in full (rest from reference TRBV9 and TRBJ1-1): DSGVTQTPKHLITATGQRVTLRCSPRSGDLSVYWYQQSLDQGLQFLIQYYNGEERAKGNILERFSAQQFPDLHSELNLSSLELGDSALYFCASSVGTVHTEAFFGQGTRLTVV.

About this clonotype: A much larger clone is a single base away; this may be a read error. Because the CDR3 is missing its conserved closing phenylalanine or tryptophan, this is likely a read error. The J gene is TRBJ2-5, the V gene TRBV5-4; possibly TRBD1 or TRBD2 for D (5 bases each). V was shortened by 5 bases and J by 2 bases, with 13 bases between the two germline ends. The CDR3 consists of 14 residues. Germline CDR1 SGHNT, CDR2 YYREEE (reference sequence). The CDR3 DNA is TGTGCCAGCAGTTCCACGGGACGACAAGAGACCCAGTACTCC. Translation gives CASSSTGRQETQYS.

The chain has TRBV6-1 and TRBJ2-7; 8 nucleotides match TRBD2. Germline V gives CDR1 MNHNS, CDR2 SASEGT. This CDR3 spans 16 amino acids. V dropped 5 bases and J dropped 2; count of bases not matched to a gene: 11. CDR3 loop: CASSIQGASGPYEQYF. In nucleotides, the CDR3 is TGTGCCAGCAGTATCCAAGGAGCTAGCGGGCCCTACGAGCAGTACTTC.

This chain links TRBV18 with TRBJ2-5; D uncertain. The CDR3 covers 14 residues. Germline assignment: CDR1 KGHSH and CDR2 LQKENI. The ends were cut back, 0 bases at V and 5 bases at J, with 10 bases in the middle. CDR3 bases: TGTGCCAGCTCACCACCTTCCGCCCGCGAGACCCAGTACTTC. It is translated as CASSPPSARETQYF.

The chain couples TRBV4-1 to TRBJ2-1, with 11 bases identical to TRBD2. Trimming at V came to 2 bases and at J to 10 bases, leaving 10 bases not matched to a gene. Germline lookup yields CDR1 MGHRA and CDR2 YSYEKL. The CDR3 has 16 amino acids. CDR3 residues: CASSQPTSGRVLEQFF. In DNA form, the CDR3 reads TGCGCCAGCAGCCAACCTACTAGCGGGAGAGTGTTGGAGCAGTTCTTC.

The chain has TRBV2 and TRBJ1-2; D is uncertain. This CDR3 has 13 residues. Per the germline V gene, CDR1 is SNHLY and CDR2 is FYNNEI. V was shortened by 5 bases and J by 6 bases, with 13 bases between the two germline ends. For the CDR3, the DNA is TGTGCCAGCAGTCCCAAGTGGGGAGATGGCTACACCTTC. Translating it yields CASSPKWGDGYTF.

This clonotype was observed a few times. V usage is TRBV7-8 and J usage is TRBJ1-6; 7 bases match TRBD1. V trimming: 5 bases; J trimming: 14 bases; junction bases outside the gene matches: 18. Germline-derived CDR1 and CDR2 are SGHVS and FQNEAQ. The CDR3 consists of 16 residues. CDR3 sequence reads: CASSPLRDSSVGALHF. The CDR3 nucleotides are TGTGCCAGCAGCCCTCTCCGGGACAGCAGCGTTGGGGCCCTCCACTTT.

The rearrangement uses TRBV19 and TRBJ2-1; no firm D call. There are 15 residues in the CDR3. Per the germline V gene, CDR1 is LNHDA and CDR2 is SQIVND (reference sequence). Trimming removed 7 bases at V and 9 bases at J, with 22 bases between. CDR3 protein: CASNPSIGFDGEQFF. Here the CDR3 DNA reads TGTGCCAGTAACCCATCCATCGGATTTGACGGTGAGCAGTTCTTC.

CDR3 nucleotides: TGCAGCGTTGAAGAACAGGCGGGCTCACCCCTCCACTTT. It translates to CSVEEQAGSPLHF. V gene TRBV29-1 combines with J gene TRBJ1-6, with D perhaps TRBD1 (5 bases). V lost 0 bases and J lost 10, with 10 bases in between. Germline CDR1 reads SQVTM; CDR2 reads ANQGSEA. The CDR3 totals 13 residues. The full variable domain, completed using reference TRBV29-1 and TRBJ1-6, is SAVISQKPSRDICQRGTSLTIQCQVDSQVTMMFWYRQQPGQSLTLIATANQGSEATYESGFVIDKFPISRPNLTFSTLTVSNMSPEDSSIYLCSVEEQAGSPLHFGNGTRLTVT.

The chain combines TRBV20-1 with TRBJ2-5; D might be TRBD2 (6 bases). Looked up from germline, CDR1 is DFQATT and CDR2 is SNEGSKA (reference sequence). This CDR3 has 13 amino acids. V was pared by 0 bases and J by 4 bases, with 9 bases between. DNA of the CDR3: TGCAGTGCTAGAGATTCCGGGAGAGAGACCCAGTACTTC. This encodes CSARDSGRETQYF.